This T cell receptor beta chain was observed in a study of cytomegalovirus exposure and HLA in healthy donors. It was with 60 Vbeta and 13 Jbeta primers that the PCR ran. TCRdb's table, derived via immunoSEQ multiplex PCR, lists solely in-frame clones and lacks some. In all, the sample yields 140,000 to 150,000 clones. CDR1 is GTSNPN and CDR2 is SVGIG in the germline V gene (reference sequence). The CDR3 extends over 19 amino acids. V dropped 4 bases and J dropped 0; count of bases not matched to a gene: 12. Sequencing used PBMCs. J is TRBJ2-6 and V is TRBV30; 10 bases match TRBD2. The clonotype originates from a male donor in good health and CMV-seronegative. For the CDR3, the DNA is TGTGCCTGGACCTACGGGCTAGCGGGAGCCACCTCTGGGGCCAACGTCCTGACTTTC. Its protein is CAWTYGLAGATSGANVLTF.